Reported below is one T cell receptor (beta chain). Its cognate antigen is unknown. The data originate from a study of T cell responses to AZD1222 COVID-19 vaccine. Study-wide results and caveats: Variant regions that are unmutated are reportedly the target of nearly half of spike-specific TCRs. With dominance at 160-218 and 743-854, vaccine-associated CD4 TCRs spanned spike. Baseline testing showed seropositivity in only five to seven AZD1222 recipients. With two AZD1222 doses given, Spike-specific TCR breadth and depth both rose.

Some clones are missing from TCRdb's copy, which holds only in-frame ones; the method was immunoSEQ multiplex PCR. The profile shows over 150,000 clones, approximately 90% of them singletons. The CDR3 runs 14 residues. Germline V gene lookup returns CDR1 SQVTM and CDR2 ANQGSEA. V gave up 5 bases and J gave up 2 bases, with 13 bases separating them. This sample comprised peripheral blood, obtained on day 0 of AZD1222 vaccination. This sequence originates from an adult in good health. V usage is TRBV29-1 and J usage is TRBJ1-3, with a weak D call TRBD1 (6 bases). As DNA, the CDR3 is TGCAGCGTTTCAACAGGGATCGCTGGAAACACCATATATTTT. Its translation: CSVSTGIAGNTIYF.